The rows below give T cell receptor beta chains drawn from one sample of a study of molecular identifiers for immune sequencing clone quantification. From the PCR reads, TCRdb called clonotypes with MiXCR, one entry per CDR3 protein. The sample has some 580,000 distinct CDR3 sequences; about 25% are singletons. Sequencing input: naive CD8+ T cells from blood, with Jurkat cell RNA spiked in. The receptors shown here come from a human donor in good health. Some libraries in this study had Jurkat cell RNA spiked in. Both conserved end residues are part of each CDR3. Fields, in order: J gene, D gene, clone size, V gene, CDR3 DNA, CDR3 protein. A D gene is named only where the DNA matches it firmly. Only part of the rows carry a size: once, few, many, or a class if the clone is expanded.

TRBJ1-5,TRBD1,NA,TRBV27,TGTGCCAGCAGTTTATCACCCAGGGGGGATCCCCAGCATTTT,CASSLSPRGDPQHF
TRBJ2-5,TRBD2,few,TRBV5-1,TGCGCCAGCAGCCCCTGGCTAGCGGGGGACCAAGAGACCCAGTACTTC,CASSPWLAGDQETQYF
TRBJ1-1,NA,few,TRBV12-3/TRBV12-4,TGTGTCAGCGGGGAAAACAGAGCTGAAGCTTTCTTT,CVSGENRAEAFF
TRBJ1-5,NA,many,TRBV15,TGTGCCACCAGCAGAGATATCCTTCAGCCCCAGCATTTT,CATSRDILQPQHF
TRBJ1-5,NA,NA,TRBV7-8,TGTGCCAGCAGCTTATTTGCTGGCAGTAGCAATCAGCCCCCGCATTTT,CASSLFAGSSNQPPHF
TRBJ2-7,NA,NA,TRBV29-1,TGCAGCGTTGTTACAGGTTTTTCCTACGAGCAGTACTTC,CSVVTGFSYEQYF
TRBJ2-1,NA,many,TRBV7-2,TGTGCCAGCAGCTCACATACCGGGACATCTAGCTCCTACAATGAGCAGTTCTTC,CASSSHTGTSSSYNEQFF
TRBJ1-1,NA,many,TRBV7-9,TGTGCCAGCAGCGAAGTCCCGGGAGAAGCTTTCTTT,CASSEVPGEAFF
TRBJ2-3,NA,many,TRBV4-3,TGCGCCAGCAGCCAAGATGCTCCTGGGTTGGATACGCAGTATTTT,CASSQDAPGLDTQYF
TRBJ1-1,NA,NA,TRBV10-3,TGTGCCATCAGTGAGTCGATTTCCGGGAACACTGAAGCTTTCTTT,CAISESISGNTEAFF
TRBJ1-3,NA,many,TRBV6-5,TGTGCCAGCAGTTACCGCGGAGGTTCTGGAAACACCATATATTTT,CASSYRGGSGNTIYF
TRBJ2-7,NA,few,TRBV27,TGTGCCAGCAGCCTAAGACAGTTACAGAGCTCCTACGAGCAGTACTTC,CASSLRQLQSSYEQYF
TRBJ2-7,NA,NA,TRBV6-5,TGTGCCAGCTCCCCCCTCAGGTCGGGGGCGTACGAGCAGTACTTC,CASSPLRSGAYEQYF
TRBJ1-5,NA,many,TRBV6-5,TGTGCCAGCAGTTACGCGTATGATCAGCCCCAGCATTTT,CASSYAYDQPQHF
TRBJ1-5,NA,NA,TRBV30,TGTGCCTGGAGTTATAGCAATCAGCCCCAGCATTTT,CAWSYSNQPQHF
TRBJ2-7,NA,many,TRBV7-9,TGTGCCAGCAGCCCCGGGCCCCAACAGTACTTC,CASSPGPQQYF
TRBJ1-2,NA,once,TRBV7-9,TGTGCCCGCAGCCTTGGCCCAGCTAACTATAGCTACACCTTC,CARSLGPANYSYTF
TRBJ2-7,TRBD1,many,TRBV6-2/TRBV6-3,TGTGCCAGCAGTTACTCCCTCAGGGGGAACGAGCAGTACTTC,CASSYSLRGNEQYF
TRBJ1-1,NA,NA,TRBV7-9,TGTGCCAGCAGCACCAGCGGGTTATCAGACACTGAAGCTTTCTTT,CASSTSGLSDTEAFF
TRBJ2-1,NA,NA,TRBV14,TGTGCCAGCAGCCAAGATAGGGAACAGCCGGGCTTGTTCTTC,CASSQDREQPGLFF
TRBJ2-2,TRBD1,few,TRBV24-1,TGTGCCACCAGTGAACGGGACAGCAACACCGGGGAGCTGTTTTTT,CATSERDSNTGELFF
TRBJ2-1,TRBD1,NA,TRBV2,TGTGCCAGCAGTGGACCCGACAGGGACCTGCACAATGAGCAGTTCTTC,CASSGPDRDLHNEQFF
TRBJ2-7,NA,many,TRBV20-1,TGCAGTGCTAGAGATCAATGGGGACCGAGTTCCTACGAGCAGTACTTC,CSARDQWGPSSYEQYF
TRBJ2-1,TRBD2,few,TRBV7-9,TGTGCCAGCAGCTCCACCGTCGGACTAGCGGGAGCGTACAATGAGCAGTTCTTC,CASSSTVGLAGAYNEQFF
TRBJ1-5,NA,NA,TRBV28,TGTGCCAGCGGGTTGGGCCTACGGGGCAATCAGCCCCAGCATTTT,CASGLGLRGNQPQHF
TRBJ2-7,TRBD2,NA,TRBV7-9,TGTGCCAGCAGCTTAAGTCGGGCGGGGGAGTCGTACGAGCAGTACTTC,CASSLSRAGESYEQYF
TRBJ2-7,NA,NA,TRBV4-3,TGCGCCAGCAGCCAAGGCAGGGAAACTCTCTACGAGCAGTACTTC,CASSQGRETLYEQYF
TRBJ1-6,NA,many,TRBV20-1,TGCAGTGCTAGAGGGGCGGGGAATTCACCCCTCCACTTT,CSARGAGNSPLHF
TRBJ1-6,TRBD1,NA,TRBV19,TGTGCCAGTAGTGACTTCCCGGGACAGGGTATTGATTCACCCCTCCACTTT,CASSDFPGQGIDSPLHF
TRBJ2-1,NA,many,TRBV29-1,TGCAGCGTTGACGTTGGGTATGAGCAGTTCTTC,CSVDVGYEQFF
TRBJ2-7,NA,many,TRBV5-1,TGCGCCAGCAGCTTGGCCGGACTTCAATACGAGCAGTACTTC,CASSLAGLQYEQYF
TRBJ2-1,NA,NA,TRBV6-5,TGTGCCAGCAGTCCAGGACTCAGACCAAACATAGGGAATGAGCAGTTCTTC,CASSPGLRPNIGNEQFF
TRBJ1-3,NA,NA,TRBV20-1,TGCTGTGCTAGAGGAAACTCTGGAAACACCATATATTTT,CCARGNSGNTIYF
TRBJ2-3,NA,NA,TRBV20-1,TGCAGTGCTAGAGACCACATGGGGGCGAGCACAGATACGCAGTATTTT,CSARDHMGASTDTQYF
TRBJ2-1,TRBD1,NA,TRBV30,TGTGCCTGGAGAGACAGGGTTTCGAATGAGCAGTTCTTC,CAWRDRVSNEQFF
TRBJ2-2,NA,few,TRBV9,TGTGCCAGCAGCGTAGCCTGGGGGCAAACCGGGGAGCTGTTTTTT,CASSVAWGQTGELFF
TRBJ2-5,NA,many,TRBV7-9,TGTGCCAGCAGCTTAGGCCTAGGGGAGACCCAGTACTTC,CASSLGLGETQYF
TRBJ2-7,NA,many,TRBV7-2,TGTGCCAGCAGCTTCATCGGGCCTGCTGCCTACGAGCAGTACTTC,CASSFIGPAAYEQYF
TRBJ2-1,TRBD2,NA,TRBV20-1,TGCAGTGCTCTTCAAGCGGGGAAGGCCTACAATGAGCAGTTCTTC,CSALQAGKAYNEQFF
TRBJ2-7,TRBD1,many,TRBV7-9,TGTGCCAGCAGCCCTAGACAGGGATCAATCTACGAGCAGTACTTC,CASSPRQGSIYEQYF
TRBJ1-1,NA,many,TRBV29-1,TGCAGCGTTGACAAAGGAAGTACTGAAGCTTTCTTT,CSVDKGSTEAFF
TRBJ2-3,TRBD2,NA,TRBV4-1,TGCGCCAGCAGCCAAGAAAAGCGGGAAATGGGTACGCAGTATTTT,CASSQEKREMGTQYF
TRBJ1-1,NA,many,TRBV19,TGTGCCAGTCGTCAAGGGGTTACTGAAGCTTTCTTT,CASRQGVTEAFF
TRBJ1-3,NA,few,TRBV30,TGTGCCTGGACAGTCGGCTCTGGAAACACCATATATTTT,CAWTVGSGNTIYF
TRBJ2-7,NA,few,TRBV27,TGTGCCAGCAGTCTGAAGGGGGACTCCTACGAGCAGTACTTC,CASSLKGDSYEQYF
TRBJ1-1,TRBD1,many,TRBV4-1,TGCGCCAGCAGCCAAGATAGGACAGGTGAAGCTTTCTTT,CASSQDRTGEAFF